What follows are 12 T cell receptor beta chains derived from one specimen sequenced in a study of T cell responses to AZD1222 COVID-19 vaccine. Method: immunoSEQ multiplex PCR; TCRdb's copy keeps in-frame clones and lacks some. The table has 80,000 to 100,000 clones, around 91% seen once. The starting material was peripheral blood, obtained 28 days after the second AZD1222 dose. The receptors derive from an adult who received the AZD1222 COVID-19 vaccine.

This chain connects TRBV7-2 to TRBJ1-3, with D perhaps TRBD1 (5 bases). This CDR3 is built from 16 residues. V was trimmed by 5 bases and J by 0 bases, leaving 14 bases between them. The germline CDR1 and CDR2 sequences are SGHTA and FQGNSA. As DNA, the CDR3 is TGTGCCAGCAGCAAACTCCAGGGCGACTCTGGAAACACCATATATTTT. This translates into CASSKLQGDSGNTIYF. The whole variable domain, filled in from reference TRBV7-2 and TRBJ1-3, reads GAGVSQSPSNKVTEKGKDVELRCDPISGHTALYWYRQSLGQGLEFLIYFQGNSAPDKSGLPSDRFSAERTGGSVSTLTIQRTQQEDSAVYLCASSKLQGDSGNTIYFGEGSWLTVV.

This clone has more than one count but fewer than ten. This sequence joins TRBV3-1 (or the pseudogene TRBV3-2) and TRBJ2-5; D is ambiguous. The CDR3 loop spans 12 amino acids. Germline lookup yields CDR1 LGHDT and CDR2 YNNKEL (reference sequence). Trimming stripped 4 bases from V and 1 base from J, with 4 bases between. The CDR3 is CASSPFQETQYF. CDR3 DNA: TGTGCCAGCAGCCCCTTCCAAGAGACCCAGTACTTC.

The chain is built from TRBV7-9 and TRBJ2-5; the D is unclear. The ends were cut back, 0 bases at V and 7 bases at J, with 18 bases in the middle. CDR1 is SEHNR and CDR2 is FQNEAQ in the germline V gene (reference sequence). The CDR3 extends over 16 amino acids. This chain's CDR3 is CASSLADGILGWTQYF. The CDR3 nucleotides read TGTGCCAGCAGCTTAGCCGATGGGATCCTGGGGTGGACCCAGTACTTC.

The chain employs TRBV11-3 and TRBJ2-1; D call uncertain. V lost 5 bases, J lost 4 bases, and 3 bases lay in between. The CDR3 totals 11 residues. CDR1 is SGHNT, CDR2 YENEEA, per germline. In nucleotides, the CDR3 is TGTGCCAGCAGCGCGTACAATGAGCAGTTCTTC. Its protein product is CASSAYNEQFF.

The table lists this clone with a count of one. The chain employs TRBV20-1 and TRBJ1-1; D is uncertain. Looked up from germline, CDR1 is DFQATT and CDR2 is SNEGSKA (reference sequence). The ends were cut back, 3 bases at V and 11 bases at J, with 13 bases in the middle. The CDR3 is 11 residues long. The CDR3 sequence: CSASASGKAFF. CDR3 sequence (DNA): TGCAGTGCTAGCGCCAGCGGGAAGGCTTTCTTT.

The gene calls are TRBV13 and TRBJ1-2; 9 bases line up with TRBD1. The CDR3 consists of 14 residues. V was clipped by 5 bases and J by 3 bases; unmatched bases: 4. The germline CDR1 and CDR2 sequences are PRHDT and FYEKMQ (reference sequence). In DNA form, the CDR3 reads TGTGCCAGCAGCGCGACAGGGGGGTACTATGGCTACACCTTC. Amino acids: CASSATGGYYGYTF.

The chain joins TRBV5-8 to TRBJ2-6; D is uncertain. V was clipped by 0 bases and J by 2 bases, with 9 bases between them. Germline loops: CDR1 SGHTS, CDR2 YDEGEE. The CDR3 length is 16 residues. This chain's CDR3 is CASSLAHEAGANVLTF. CDR3 sequence (DNA): TGTGCCAGCAGCTTGGCCCATGAGGCTGGGGCCAACGTCCTGACTTTC.

This chain links TRBV30 with TRBJ1-5, with a weak D call TRBD1 (5 bases). The CDR3 extends over 14 amino acids. Germline V gives CDR1 GTSNPN, CDR2 SVGIG (reference sequence). Between the trimmed V and J ends, which lost 0 bases and 7 bases, there was a span of 13 bases. In DNA, the CDR3 is TGTGCCTGGAGTGTCCCTCAGGGCAGCCAGCCCCAGCATTTT. It codes for CAWSVPQGSQPQHF.

The gene calls are TRBV7-2 and TRBJ2-1; TRBD2 agrees at 12 bases. V gave up 5 bases and J gave up 7 bases; unmatched junction bases: 12. Germline loops: CDR1 SGHTA, CDR2 FQGNSA. This CDR3 is built from 17 residues. The CDR3 coding sequence is TGTGCCAGCAGCAGTCAACCAAGACTAGCGGGGGATAATGAGCAGTTCTTC. This sequence encodes CASSSQPRLAGDNEQFF.

V gene TRBV7-9 combines with J gene TRBJ2-7, with 9 bases identical to TRBD1. J gave up 1 base and V 4 bases, and 2 bases lay outside the gene matches. Germline CDR1 is SEHNR and CDR2 is FQNEAQ (reference sequence). The CDR3 loop spans 14 amino acids. The CDR3: CASSWGQGSYEQYF. The DNA for the CDR3 is TGTGCCAGCAGCTGGGGACAGGGTTCCTACGAGCAGTACTTC.

This chain uses TRBV18 with TRBJ1-2; 8 nucleotides align to TRBD1. J was trimmed by 2 bases and V by 6 bases; bases with no gene match: 11. Germline V lookup: CDR1 KGHSH, CDR2 LQKENI. The CDR3 length is 16 residues. CDR3 protein: CASSEGRGPFNYGYTF. The CDR3 nucleotides are TGTGCCAGCTCCGAAGGCAGGGGGCCGTTCAACTATGGCTACACCTTC.

V gene TRBV19 combines with J gene TRBJ2-3, with TRBD2 matching 14 bases. CDR1 is LNHDA and CDR2 is SQIVND in the germline V gene (reference sequence). This CDR3 has 16 residues. Germline trimming cut 5 bases from V and 5 bases from J; bases unmatched to any gene: 6. The CDR3 DNA is TGTGCCAGTAGTCTGACTAGCGGGGGGGCTGGAGATACGCAGTATTTT. Its protein is CASSLTSGGAGDTQYF.